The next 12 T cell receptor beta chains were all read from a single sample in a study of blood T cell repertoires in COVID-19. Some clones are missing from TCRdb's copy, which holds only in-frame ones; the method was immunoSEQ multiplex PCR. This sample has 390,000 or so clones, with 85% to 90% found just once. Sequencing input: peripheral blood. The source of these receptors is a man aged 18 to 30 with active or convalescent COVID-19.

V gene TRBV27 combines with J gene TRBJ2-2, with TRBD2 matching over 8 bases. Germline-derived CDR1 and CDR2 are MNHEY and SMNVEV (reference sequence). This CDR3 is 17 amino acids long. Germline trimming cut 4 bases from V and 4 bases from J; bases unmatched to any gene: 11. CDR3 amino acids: CASSSVKLAELTGELFF. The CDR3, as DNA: TGTGCCAGCAGTTCTGTTAAACTAGCGGAGCTCACCGGGGAGCTGTTTTTT.

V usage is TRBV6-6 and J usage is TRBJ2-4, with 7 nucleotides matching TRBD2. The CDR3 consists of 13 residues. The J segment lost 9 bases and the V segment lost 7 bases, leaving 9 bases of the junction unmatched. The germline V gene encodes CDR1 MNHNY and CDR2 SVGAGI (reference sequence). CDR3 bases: TGTGCCAGCACCCCGGGGGGACGGGGCATTCAGTACTTC. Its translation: CASTPGGRGIQYF.

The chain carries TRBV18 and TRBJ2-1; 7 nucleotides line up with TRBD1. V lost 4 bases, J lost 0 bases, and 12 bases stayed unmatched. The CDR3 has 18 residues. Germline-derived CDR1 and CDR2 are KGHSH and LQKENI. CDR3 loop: CASSLKTPWDSSYNEQFF. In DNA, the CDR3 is TGTGCCAGCTCACTAAAAACCCCATGGGACAGCTCCTACAATGAGCAGTTCTTC.

The CDR3 DNA reads TGTGCCAGCGGCGGGAGGTCAGGAGAGACCCAGTACTTC. This gives the protein CASGGRSGETQYF. The chain is built from TRBV27 and TRBJ2-5; 8 bases match TRBD2. There are 13 residues in the CDR3. Unmatched junction bases numbered 6, after V lost 8 bases and J lost 4 bases. Germline-derived CDR1 and CDR2 are MNHEY and SMNVEV (reference sequence).

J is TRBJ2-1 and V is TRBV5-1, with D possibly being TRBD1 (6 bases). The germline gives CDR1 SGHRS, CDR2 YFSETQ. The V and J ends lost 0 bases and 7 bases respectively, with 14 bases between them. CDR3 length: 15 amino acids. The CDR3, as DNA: TGCGCCAGCAGCTTGGTCGTGGGGGCGGATAATGAGCAGTTCTTC. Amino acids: CASSLVVGADNEQFF.

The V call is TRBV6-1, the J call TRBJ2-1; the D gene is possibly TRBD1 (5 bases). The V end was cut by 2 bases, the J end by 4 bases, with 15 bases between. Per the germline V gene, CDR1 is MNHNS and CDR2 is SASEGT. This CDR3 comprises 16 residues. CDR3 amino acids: CASSELSLRAYNEQFF. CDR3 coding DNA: TGTGCCAGCAGTGAACTTAGCCTCAGGGCTTACAATGAGCAGTTCTTC.

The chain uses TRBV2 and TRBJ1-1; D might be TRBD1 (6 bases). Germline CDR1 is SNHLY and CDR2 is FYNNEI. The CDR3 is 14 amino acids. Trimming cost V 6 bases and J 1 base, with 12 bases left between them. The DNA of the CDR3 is TGTGCCAGCAGAGGGGGGGGACAGAACACTGAAGCTTTCTTT. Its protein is CASRGGGQNTEAFF.

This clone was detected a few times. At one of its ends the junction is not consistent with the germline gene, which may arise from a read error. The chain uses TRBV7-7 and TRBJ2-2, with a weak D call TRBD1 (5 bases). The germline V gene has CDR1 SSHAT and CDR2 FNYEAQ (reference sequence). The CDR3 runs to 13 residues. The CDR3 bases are TGTGCTAGCAGCGAATCAGGGACCGGGGAGCTGTTTTTT. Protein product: CASSESGTGELFF. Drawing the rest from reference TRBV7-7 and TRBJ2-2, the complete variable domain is GAGVSQSPRYKVTKRGQDVTLRCDPISSHATLYWYQQALGQGPEFLTYFNYEAQPDKSGLPSDRFSAERPEGSISTLTIQRTEQRDSAMYRCASSESGTGELFFGEGSRLTVL.

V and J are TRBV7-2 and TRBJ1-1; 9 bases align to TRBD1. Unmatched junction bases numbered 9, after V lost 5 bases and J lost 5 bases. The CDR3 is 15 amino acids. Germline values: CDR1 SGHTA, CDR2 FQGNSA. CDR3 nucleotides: TGTGCCAGCAGCCCAGAACAGGGGGCGAGGACTGAAGCTTTCTTT. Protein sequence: CASSPEQGARTEAFF.

The CDR3 loop is CASTAYGDTIYF. The CDR3 nucleotides read TGTGCCAGCACGGCCTACGGGGACACCATATATTTT. This sequence joins TRBV28 and TRBJ1-3; D remains unclear. The CDR3 is made up of 12 amino acids. From germline, CDR1 is MDHEN and CDR2 SYDVKM. V was shortened by 7 bases and J by 8 bases, with 12 bases between the two germline ends.

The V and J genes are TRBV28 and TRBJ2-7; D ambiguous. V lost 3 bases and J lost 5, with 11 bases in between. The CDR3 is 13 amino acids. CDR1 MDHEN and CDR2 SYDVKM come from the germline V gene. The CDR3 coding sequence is TGTGCCAGCAGTTTGATGCTCAGCGACGAGCAGTACTTC. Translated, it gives CASSLMLSDEQYF.

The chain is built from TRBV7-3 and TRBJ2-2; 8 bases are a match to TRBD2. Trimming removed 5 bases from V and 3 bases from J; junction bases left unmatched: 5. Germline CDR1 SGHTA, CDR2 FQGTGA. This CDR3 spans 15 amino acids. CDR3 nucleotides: TGTGCCAGCAGCCCGCGGGGGGCGGACACCGGGGAGCTGTTTTTT. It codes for CASSPRGADTGELFF.